A single sample is the source of the 25 T cell receptor beta chains below, sequenced in a study of T-cell reconstitution after alpha-beta-depleted transplantation in children. During its preparation, the TCRbeta library received unique molecular identifiers. MiXCR was run by TCRdb on the PCR reads, yielding one entry per CDR3 protein. The sample shows a few hundred thousand distinct CDR3 sequences, about a sixth of them seen only once. Sample: PBMCs from the stem cell graft donor, taken from the stem cell graft. Receptors were obtained from a human donor who donated a stem cell graft to a child with acute lymphoblastic leukemia.

The genes are TRBV13 and TRBJ2-7; TRBD1 agrees at 7 bases. The CDR3 consists of 15 residues. The J segment lost 4 bases and the V segment lost 3 bases, leaving 9 bases of the junction unmatched. Germline CDR1 PRHDT, CDR2 FYEKMQ (reference sequence). The CDR3 here is CASSLEPTGEYEQYF. The CDR3, as DNA: TGTGCCAGCAGCTTGGAACCCACAGGGGAGTACGAGCAGTACTTC. Drawing the rest from reference TRBV13 and TRBJ2-7, the complete variable domain is AAGVIQSPRHLIKEKRETATLKCYPIPRHDTVYWYQQGPGQDPQFLISFYEKMQSDKGSIPDRFSAQQFSDYHSELNMSSLELGDSALYFCASSLEPTGEYEQYFGPGTRLTVT.

J is TRBJ1-5 and V is TRBV19; no clear D. V was cut by 0 bases and J by 6 bases, with 18 bases left in between. The CDR3 runs 17 residues. Germline V lookup: CDR1 LNHDA, CDR2 SQIVND (reference sequence). CDR3 amino acids: CASSIDHRSNRGQPQHF. The CDR3 DNA reads TGTGCCAGTAGTATAGACCATCGTTCAAACCGGGGTCAGCCCCAGCATTTT.

This clonotype was seen more than once but under ten times. This chain joins TRBV20-1 and TRBJ1-5; 9 nucleotides line up with TRBD1. Unmatched junction bases numbered 4, after V lost 6 bases and J lost 4 bases. The CDR3 covers 13 residues. Germline V lookup: CDR1 DFQATT, CDR2 SNEGSKA (reference sequence). CDR3 coding DNA: TGCAGTGCCTCGACAGGGGGGAATCAGCCCCAGCATTTT. Its translation: CSASTGGNQPQHF.

The CDR3 coding sequence is TGTGCCAGCAGCTTAGGAGGCGGGAGGGCGTTGGGCGAGCAGTACTTC. The encoded protein is CASSLGGGRALGEQYF. J is TRBJ2-7 and V is TRBV7-3; 9 bases are a match to TRBD2. V was pared by 2 bases and J by 6 bases, with 11 bases of the junction left unmatched. This CDR3 has 16 amino acids. Per the germline V gene, CDR1 is SGHTA and CDR2 is FQGTGA.

V is TRBV6-5 and J is TRBJ2-2, with TRBD2 as a possible D gene (5 bases). The CDR3 has 14 amino acids. Between the trimmed V and J ends, which lost 2 bases and 6 bases, there was a span of 10 bases. Germline assignment: CDR1 MNHEY and CDR2 SVGAGI. The CDR3 DNA sequence: TGTGCCAGCAGTTACAGGGAGAGGGCCGGGGAGCTGTTTTTT. Its protein is CASSYRERAGELFF.

This clonotype was counted only a few times. The chain combines TRBV4-1 with TRBJ1-1, with 8 bases identical to TRBD1. V shed 5 bases, J shed 4 bases, and the junction held 3 bases outside the gene matches. The CDR3 consists of 13 residues. CDR1 and CDR2 from the germline V gene are MGHRA and YSYEKL. The CDR3 spells CASSATGATEAFF. The CDR3 DNA reads as TGCGCCAGCAGCGCGACAGGGGCCACTGAAGCTTTCTTT.

This chain connects TRBV5-1 to TRBJ2-7; TRBD2 aligns across 7 bases. Per germline, CDR1 SGHRS and CDR2 YFSETQ. This CDR3 region has 17 residues. The V segment lost 1 base and the J segment 6 bases; nucleotides outside the gene matches: 16. The CDR3 reads CASSLTKSSGPAGEQYF. CDR3 bases: TGCGCCAGCAGCTTGACGAAATCTAGCGGTCCCGCAGGCGAGCAGTACTTC.

This clonotype was counted between two and nine times. This chain links TRBV5-6 with TRBJ1-1, with 7 bases that match TRBD1. The CDR3 extends over 16 amino acids. CDR1 is SGHDT and CDR2 is YYEEEE in the germline V gene. V lost 0 bases, J lost 10 bases, and 15 bases stayed unmatched. CDR3 coding DNA: TGTGCCAGCAGCTTGGGGACAGGCGGACCGGTTGGTCGAGCTTTCTTT. Its translation: CASSLGTGGPVGRAFF.

This clonotype was found a few times. The chain links TRBV3-1 to TRBJ1-4, with a possible D match to TRBD1 (6 bases). Trimming pared 10 bases from V and 3 bases from J, leaving 15 bases between. Germline CDR1 LGHDT, CDR2 YNNKEL (reference sequence). CDR3 length equals 14 residues. This CDR3 reads CATRAGQSNEKLFF. In nucleotides, the CDR3 is TGTGCCACCCGAGCCGGACAGTCTAATGAAAAACTGTTTTTT.

Comments on this clonotype: The CDR3 carries no conserved terminal phenylalanine or tryptophan, so it likely arises from a read error. The limits of the CDR3 on the DNA are not certain, so only TCRdb's listed CDR3 is given. This chain uses TRBV15 with TRBJ1-2; TRBD1, the table's D call, lacks a check against the DNA. Counting both end residues, the CDR3 totals 15 amino acids. Germline V CDR1 and CDR2: LNHNV, YYDKDF (reference sequence). The CDR3 sequence is CATSRDGSWDNAFAY.

This clonotype has at least ten counts. This chain uses TRBV20-1 with TRBJ2-7, with TRBD1 as a possible D gene (6 bases). The CDR3 is 14 amino acids. Germline-derived CDR1 and CDR2 are DFQATT and SNEGSKA (reference sequence). V lost 4 bases to trimming and J lost 1 base, with 14 bases between them. The CDR3 DNA reads TGCAGTGCTATACCCCCCACAGGGTCCTACGAGCAGTACTTC. Its translation is CSAIPPTGSYEQYF.

The chain has TRBV6-5 and TRBJ1-5, with 8 bases lining up with TRBD1. V shed 7 bases and J 2 bases; nucleotides not matched to a gene: 7. Germline values: CDR1 MNHEY, CDR2 SVGAGI. The CDR3 spans 15 residues. Here the CDR3 reads CASTGQGKGNQPQHF. CDR3 DNA sequence: TGTGCCAGCACCGGACAGGGTAAGGGCAATCAGCCCCAGCATTTT.

Ten or more counts support this clonotype. V gene TRBV12-3 or TRBV12-4 combines with J gene TRBJ2-4; 10 nucleotides line up with TRBD2. The CDR3 has 17 residues. V shed 6 bases, J shed 6 bases, and the junction held 14 bases outside the gene matches. As DNA, the CDR3 is TGTGCCAGCAGGTCAACTAGCGGGATGGAATCTAGAAACATTCAGTACTTC. Translating gives CASRSTSGMESRNIQYF.

This clonotype came up a few times. This rearrangement joins TRBV5-4 to TRBJ2-7; D unclear. Trimming shortened V by 2 bases and J by 2 bases, and 8 bases separated the two germline ends. The CDR3 is 13 amino acids. Germline V gene lookup returns CDR1 SGHNT and CDR2 YYREEE (reference sequence). In DNA, the CDR3 is TGTGCCAGCAGCTTTAGCCTAACCTACGAGCAGTACTTC. This encodes CASSFSLTYEQYF.

The gene calls are TRBV29-1 and TRBJ2-7, with TRBD2 matching 8 bases. Germline values: CDR1 SQVTM, CDR2 ANQGSEA. The ends lost 5 bases at V and 0 bases at J; junction bases unmatched: 6. The CDR3 covers 14 residues. The chain's CDR3 is CSVYLREDSYEQYF. The CDR3 DNA reads TGCAGCGTTTATTTGCGGGAGGACTCCTACGAGCAGTACTTC.

The chain has TRBV27 and TRBJ1-2; 8 bases align to TRBD1. V dropped 6 bases and J dropped 6; count of bases not matched to a gene: 24. Germline CDR1 reads MNHEY; CDR2 reads SMNVEV (reference sequence). This CDR3 has 19 residues. The CDR3 spells CASSLVTPGRDRLSNGYTF. The CDR3 DNA follows: TGTGCCAGCAGCCTAGTGACCCCTGGCAGGGACAGGCTATCGAATGGCTACACCTTC.

The table lists this clonotype with a few counts. The rearrangement uses TRBV29-1 and TRBJ2-7, with 9 bases lining up with TRBD1. Germline CDR1 is SQVTM and CDR2 is ANQGSEA. This CDR3 comprises 14 residues. Unmatched junction bases numbered 8, after V lost 6 bases and J lost 2 bases. The CDR3 region is CSVLKTGGTYEQYF. The CDR3 DNA follows: TGCAGCGTCCTTAAGACAGGGGGTACCTACGAGCAGTACTTC.

This clonotype was counted many times. V and J are TRBV11-2 and TRBJ2-7, with D perhaps matching TRBD2 (5 bases). The V gene's germline CDR1 is SGHAT and CDR2 FQNNGV. This CDR3 comprises 11 residues. V was clipped by 3 bases and J by 5 bases, with 5 bases between them. The CDR3: CASSLEDEQYF. CDR3 coding DNA: TGTGCCAGCAGCTTGGAGGACGAGCAGTACTTC.

This clonotype has a handful of counts. J is TRBJ1-1 and V is TRBV12-3 or TRBV12-4, with D perhaps matching TRBD1 (5 bases). Deletions cut 3 bases from V and 3 bases from J, with 8 bases between. CDR3 length equals 13 residues. CDR3 amino acids: CASSFWGYTEAFF. CDR3 DNA sequence: TGTGCCAGCAGTTTTTGGGGGTACACTGAAGCTTTCTTT.

J is TRBJ1-1 and V is TRBV7-8; D not certain. The CDR3 loop spans 15 amino acids. Germline CDR1 and CDR2: SGHVS and FQNEAQ. The V end was cut by 5 bases, the J end by 1 base, with 14 bases between. This CDR3 reads CASSLKWRGNTEAFF. The CDR3 bases are TGTGCCAGCAGCCTAAAGTGGCGGGGGAACACTGAAGCTTTCTTT.

V and J are TRBV6-1 and TRBJ2-4; a weak D match, TRBD1 (5 bases). Trimming removed 6 bases from V and 3 bases from J, with 18 bases in between. Germline V gene data show CDR1 as MNHNS and CDR2 as SASEGT. CDR3 size: 16 residues. Here the CDR3 DNA reads TGTGCCAGCAGCACGCGACAGCCTTTACTCAAAAACATTCAGTACTTC. Its translation: CASSTRQPLLKNIQYF.

The CDR3 coding sequence is TGTGCCAGCAGTTCCGCCGGGACAGGGGGCGCCTACAATGAGCAGTTCTTC. Translated: CASSSAGTGGAYNEQFF. This chain connects TRBV2 to TRBJ2-1, with 12 bases lining up with TRBD1. Germline V lookup: CDR1 SNHLY, CDR2 FYNNEI. CDR3 length: 17 residues. V lost 5 bases to trimming and J lost 2 bases; unmatched junction nucleotides: 7.

The sample holds a few counts of this clonotype. V is TRBV5-1 and J is TRBJ2-5, with TRBD1 matching over 9 bases. The CDR3 covers 15 residues. V shed 0 bases and J 5 bases; nucleotides not matched to a gene: 5. Germline-derived CDR1 and CDR2 are SGHRS and YFSETQ. In nucleotides, the CDR3 is TGCGCCAGCAGCTTGGCCCACAGGGGGCAGGAGACCCAGTACTTC. It encodes CASSLAHRGQETQYF.

The chain links TRBV5-1 to TRBJ1-1; no clear D gene. Trimming stripped 2 bases from V and 1 base from J, with 9 bases between. The CDR3 is made up of 14 amino acids. Per germline, CDR1 SGHRS and CDR2 YFSETQ. The CDR3 protein is CASSLYLRNTEAFF. CDR3 DNA sequence: TGCGCCAGCAGCTTATACTTACGGAACACTGAAGCTTTCTTT.

This clonotype has a single count. The chain joins TRBV20-1 to TRBJ2-7; D is uncertain. The CDR3 has 15 amino acids. The germline V gene has CDR1 DFQATT and CDR2 SNEGSKA (reference sequence). The V gene lost 0 bases and the J gene lost 0 bases, with 12 bases spanning the gap. The CDR3 bases are TGCAGTGCTAGAGATTTGGCATCGGCCTCCTACGAGCAGTACTTC. Its protein is CSARDLASASYEQYF.